Shown below are 32 T cell receptor beta chains from a single sample sequenced in a study of blood T cells in healthy people across ages. The use of a sample-barcoded 5' primer and a J-beta primer mix characterized a second PCR of about 7 to 12 cycles. TCRdb re-called the 5' RACE reads through MiXCR, storing one row per CDR3 protein. The sample has 1.8 million or so distinct CDR3 sequences, roughly 43% seen once; the top ten hold more than 20%. The sequencing sample was made of blood. The origin of the receptors is a human donor in good health.

This chain joins TRBV9 and TRBJ1-1, with a possible D match to TRBD1 (6 bases). Germline values: CDR1 SGDLS, CDR2 YYNGEE. V was shortened by 0 bases and J by 3 bases, with 18 bases between the two germline ends. This CDR3 spans 17 amino acids. The CDR3 DNA sequence: TGTGCCAGCAGCGTAGGATTGAACAGGGAACGGTACACTGAAGCTTTCTTT. Its protein is CASSVGLNRERYTEAFF.

CDR3 coding DNA: TGCAGCGATTGGCGGTCTGGCGGCCTTTACAATGAGCAGTTCTTC. Protein product: CSDWRSGGLYNEQFF. V is TRBV29-1 and J is TRBJ2-1; D gene ambiguous. The germline V gene encodes CDR1 SQVTM and CDR2 ANQGSEA. Trimming took off 7 bases at V and 4 bases at J, with 20 bases between the two ends. The CDR3 loop spans 15 amino acids.

The chain joins TRBV29-1 to TRBJ2-3, with D possibly TRBD2 on 5 matching bases. Germline V CDR1 and CDR2: SQVTM, ANQGSEA. V lost 6 bases to trimming and J lost 5 bases, with 12 bases between them. This CDR3 is 12 amino acids long. CDR3 sequence (DNA): TGCAGCGTATACACTAGGAGAGATACGCAGTATTTT. It encodes CSVYTRRDTQYF.

This clonotype was seen a handful of times. CDR3 region: CSASTSRSHYGYTF. The DNA for the CDR3 is TGCAGTGCTAGTACATCGAGGTCACACTATGGCTACACCTTC. This sequence joins TRBV20-1 and TRBJ1-2; D remains ambiguous. The CDR3 has 14 amino acids. The germline gives CDR1 DFQATT, CDR2 SNEGSKA (reference sequence). V was shortened by 3 bases and J by 3 bases, with 14 bases between the two germline ends.

V usage is TRBV30 and J usage is TRBJ2-3; maybe TRBD2 (5 bases). Germline values: CDR1 GTSNPN, CDR2 SVGIG (reference sequence). This CDR3 region has 13 residues. Trimming stripped 0 bases from V and 1 base from J, with 5 bases between. CDR3 nucleotide sequence: TGTGCCTGGAGTGTCGGGGGCACAGATACGCAGTATTTT. This codes for CAWSVGGTDTQYF.

This chain links TRBV29-1 with TRBJ2-7; D is unclear. V shed 4 bases and J shed 6 bases, with 10 bases lying between them. The CDR3 spans 11 residues. Germline lookup yields CDR1 SQVTM and CDR2 ANQGSEA. The CDR3 nucleotides are TGCAGCGTTGGAGTTTTTGCCGAGCAGTACTTC. It is translated as CSVGVFAEQYF.

This clonotype was seen a few times. V gene TRBV7-2 combines with J gene TRBJ2-3, with 10 bases lining up with TRBD2. The germline V gene encodes CDR1 SGHTA and CDR2 FQGNSA. This CDR3 comprises 15 residues. The V gene end was trimmed by 7 bases and the J gene end by 6 bases; junction bases not matched to a gene: 10. The CDR3 DNA reads TGTGCCAGCATCCCAGCGGGGGGGCGGGACGATACGCAGTATTTT. This codes for CASIPAGGRDDTQYF.

Regarding this clonotype: Its ends do not fully match the called genes, so a read error is possible. The chain combines TRBV20-1 with TRBJ1-2; 8 bases line up with TRBD1. In germline, CDR1 is DFQATT, CDR2 SNEGSKA (reference sequence). The CDR3 loop spans 13 amino acids. For the CDR3, the DNA is TGCAGTGTCGACAGGGGACAAAACTATGGCTACACATTC. This translates into CSVDRGQNYGYTF.

CDR3: CASSLRGGRRISAFF. The DNA for the CDR3 is TGTGCCAGCAGTTTAAGGGGGGGGCGCCGGATCTCTGCTTTCTTT. This chain uses TRBV27 with TRBJ1-1; a weak D match, TRBD1 (6 bases). Germline CDR1 MNHEY, CDR2 SMNVEV (reference sequence). V gave up 2 bases and J gave up 11 bases, with 21 bases separating them. This CDR3 comprises 15 residues.

This clonotype appeared a single time. V gene TRBV11-3 combines with J gene TRBJ1-6, with a weak D call TRBD1 (5 bases). Trimming stripped 5 bases from V and 10 bases from J, with 12 bases between. Germline V CDR1 and CDR2: SGHNT, YENEEA. The CDR3 is made up of 13 amino acids. CDR3 DNA sequence: TGTGCCAGCAGCCATGGGGACTTCTCACCCCTCCACTTT. This encodes CASSHGDFSPLHF.

This rearrangement joins TRBV12-3 or TRBV12-4 to TRBJ2-2, with 8 bases aligning to TRBD1. This CDR3 contains 19 residues. V trimming: 7 bases; J trimming: 4 bases; junction bases outside the gene matches: 20. The CDR3 coding sequence is TGTGCCAGCATCAATAGGGTCGGGACAGGCCGATCGGGCACCGGGGAGCTGTTTTTT. Its translation is CASINRVGTGRSGTGELFF.

The rearrangement uses TRBV6-6 and TRBJ2-7; D perhaps matches TRBD1 (5 bases). Trimming cost V 0 bases and J 3 bases, with 9 bases left between them. Germline-derived CDR1 and CDR2 are MNHNY and SVGAGI (reference sequence). This CDR3 is built from 14 residues. The CDR3, as DNA: TGTGCCAGCAGTTACTCGGGGCAGAACTACGAGCAGTACTTC. Its protein product is CASSYSGQNYEQYF.

The chain employs TRBV20-1 and TRBJ2-7; TRBD1 is a possible D gene (7 bases). Germline V lookup: CDR1 DFQATT, CDR2 SNEGSKA (reference sequence). This CDR3 contains 13 residues. V was trimmed by 6 bases and J by 0 bases, leaving 12 bases between them. CDR3 residues: CSAGGDSSYEQYF. CDR3 nucleotides: TGCAGTGCCGGCGGGGACAGCTCCTACGAGCAGTACTTC.

This clonotype has a handful of counts. The rearrangement links TRBV20-1 to TRBJ2-7, with 9 bases matching TRBD2. The CDR3 has 14 amino acids. V was pared by 3 bases and J by 2 bases, with 5 bases of the junction left unmatched. Germline V gives CDR1 DFQATT, CDR2 SNEGSKA (reference sequence). In nucleotides, the CDR3 is TGCAGTGCTAGTAGGCGGGGGGGACCCTACGAGCAGTACTTC. It codes for CSASRRGGPYEQYF.

This clonotype occurred a few times. This chain connects TRBV5-1 to TRBJ2-3, with 7 bases aligning to TRBD2. Germline trimming cut 6 bases from V and 2 bases from J; bases unmatched to any gene: 6. The CDR3 consists of 14 residues. In germline, CDR1 is SGHRS, CDR2 YFSETQ. CDR3 in amino acids: CASINGDYTDTQYF. The CDR3 DNA follows: TGCGCCAGCATAAACGGGGACTACACAGATACGCAGTATTTT.

The chain couples TRBV7-2 to TRBJ1-4; D gene unclear. Germline CDR1 reads SGHTA; CDR2 reads FQGNSA. This CDR3 comprises 15 residues. The V gene lost 4 bases and the J gene lost 6 bases, with 15 bases spanning the gap. The DNA for the CDR3 is TGTGCCAGCAGCTCAGTGTGGGGAGTGGATGAAAAACTGTTTTTT. Translated, it gives CASSSVWGVDEKLFF.

Details on this clonotype: One junction end does not reproduce the germline sequence, and a read error may be involved. The chain couples TRBV20-1 to TRBJ2-1, with 7 bases that match TRBD1. CDR3 length: 13 residues. Germline lookup yields CDR1 DFQATT and CDR2 SNEGSKA (reference sequence). The CDR3 is CSAPGTDTNEQFF. As DNA, the CDR3 is TGTAGTGCGCCCGGGACAGATACCAATGAGCAGTTCTTC.

The chain links TRBV20-1 to TRBJ1-5; D unclear. This CDR3 has 13 residues. Trimming stripped 1 base from V and 6 bases from J, with 10 bases between. The germline V gene has CDR1 DFQATT and CDR2 SNEGSKA (reference sequence). The CDR3 DNA is TGCAGTGCTAGAGCCCCGGGGAGTCAGCCCCAGCATTTT. Its translation: CSARAPGSQPQHF.

This clonotype was picked up many times. The rearrangement uses TRBV11-3 and TRBJ2-7; D not certain. Trimming removed 1 base from V and 2 bases from J, with 6 bases in between. Germline values: CDR1 SGHNT, CDR2 YENEEA. The CDR3 length is 13 residues. CDR3 sequence (DNA): TGTGCCAGCAGCTTAGTGCCGACCTACGAGCAGTACTTC. Encoded protein: CASSLVPTYEQYF.

The CDR3 bases are TGTGCCAGCCTCAGAAGGGACATTAGCACAGATACGCAGTATTTT. Translating it yields CASLRRDISTDTQYF. The rearrangement joins TRBV6-1 to TRBJ2-3; D perhaps matches TRBD1 (6 bases). CDR1 and CDR2 from the germline V gene are MNHNS and SASEGT. CDR3 size: 15 residues. The V and J ends lost 8 bases and 0 bases respectively, with 15 bases between them.

The rearrangement links TRBV7-2 to TRBJ2-1; D gene ambiguous. V was clipped by 0 bases and J by 7 bases, with 10 bases between them. The CDR3 is 14 residues long. Germline CDR1 reads SGHTA; CDR2 reads FQGNSA. CDR3 nucleotides: TGTGCCAGCAGCTTAGCGCGCGACGCAAATGAGCAGTTCTTC. Protein product: CASSLARDANEQFF.

In its sample, this clonotype was seen a few times. The genes are TRBV12-3 or TRBV12-4 and TRBJ2-1; D gene unclear. The V end lost 0 bases, the J end lost 2 bases, and 14 bases lay between the germline ends. The CDR3 loop spans 17 amino acids. The CDR3 loop reads CASSLARKGVAYNEQFF. The CDR3 bases are TGTGCCAGCAGTTTAGCCCGGAAGGGTGTAGCCTACAATGAGCAGTTCTTC.

The genes are TRBV11-2 and TRBJ2-3; 8 bases fit TRBD2. The germline V gene has CDR1 SGHAT and CDR2 FQNNGV. The CDR3 has 16 residues. The junction had 7 bases not matched to a gene; V was cut back by 5 bases and J by 0 bases. The CDR3 spells CASSHSGDRSTDTQYF. In DNA form, the CDR3 reads TGTGCCAGCAGCCATAGCGGGGACCGTAGCACAGATACGCAGTATTTT.

The chain carries TRBV7-3 and TRBJ2-1; 12 bases are shared with TRBD2. Germline trimming cut 0 bases from V and 8 bases from J; bases unmatched to any gene: 11. Germline V gene lookup returns CDR1 SGHTA and CDR2 FQGTGA. The CDR3 loop spans 18 amino acids. The CDR3 region is CASSLTPLAGGLGYEQFF. The CDR3 DNA reads TGTGCCAGCAGCTTAACCCCTCTAGCGGGGGGGCTGGGGTATGAGCAGTTCTTC.

The rearrangement links TRBV4-3 to TRBJ2-3; D is possibly TRBD1 (5 bases). Trimming removed 0 bases from V and 10 bases from J, with 14 bases in between. Germline V lookup: CDR1 LGHNA, CDR2 YSLEER. The CDR3 length is 14 residues. CDR3 sequence reads: CASSQDPQGRAQYF. CDR3 nucleotides: TGCGCCAGCAGCCAAGATCCGCAGGGCAGGGCGCAGTATTTT.

This sequence joins TRBV7-8 and TRBJ2-3; D is possibly TRBD2 (5 bases). CDR1 SGHVS and CDR2 FQNEAQ come from the germline V gene. Deletions cut 4 bases from V and 6 bases from J, with 17 bases between. The CDR3 is 15 amino acids. CDR3 sequence: CASSSVRGMGDTQYF. CDR3 nucleotides: TGTGCCAGCAGCTCCGTCCGGGGAATGGGGGATACGCAGTATTTT.

V is TRBV12-3 or TRBV12-4 and J is TRBJ2-1; D possibly uses TRBD1 or TRBD2 (5 bases each). Trimming took 10 bases from V and 5 from J, leaving 18 bases between them. The CDR3 sequence is 14 residues long. CDR3 nucleotides: TGTGCCATAGCTACCCAAGGGGACCACAATGAGCAGTTCTTC. This gives the protein CAIATQGDHNEQFF.

Of note for this clonotype: One end of the junction varies from germline; a read error may be responsible. The CDR3 DNA is TGTGCTAGCAGCTTAGACCCGGTGTCGGGATCAGAGACCCAGTACTTC. Translated, it gives CASSLDPVSGSETQYF. The rearrangement links TRBV7-7 to TRBJ2-5, with D possibly TRBD2 on 5 matching bases. Germline CDR1 SSHAT, CDR2 FNYEAQ (reference sequence). This CDR3 has 16 amino acids.

Concerning this clonotype itself: At one end, the junction sequence differs from germline, possibly due to a read error. The J gene is TRBJ2-5, the V gene TRBV29-1, with D maybe TRBD1 (7 bases). The germline CDR1 and CDR2 sequences are SQVTM and ANQGSEA. This CDR3 contains 14 residues. CDR3 DNA: TGTAGCGTTGAATCGAGGAGGGGGCGGGAGACCCAGTACTTC. Its translation is CSVESRRGRETQYF.

The chain combines TRBV20-1 with TRBJ1-1, with TRBD1 matching over 9 bases. V lost 1 base to trimming and J lost 4 bases; unmatched junction nucleotides: 7. Germline CDR1 DFQATT, CDR2 SNEGSKA (reference sequence). The CDR3 length is 15 residues. The CDR3 sequence is CSARAPGQGSTEAFF. CDR3 bases: TGCAGTGCTAGAGCGCCGGGACAGGGAAGCACTGAAGCTTTCTTT.

This clonotype was seen a handful of times. V usage is TRBV4-2 and J usage is TRBJ2-7; D possibly uses TRBD1 or TRBD2 (6 bases each). Germline assignment: CDR1 LGHNA and CDR2 YNFKEQ. The ends were cut back, 0 bases at V and 1 base at J, with 13 bases in the middle. This CDR3 spans 16 amino acids. CDR3 in amino acids: CASSQEERGESYEQYF. The CDR3, as DNA: TGTGCCAGCAGCCAAGAGGAGAGGGGGGAGTCCTACGAGCAGTACTTC.

This rearrangement joins TRBV20-1 to TRBJ1-1; D is ambiguous. Germline CDR1 DFQATT, CDR2 SNEGSKA (reference sequence). There are 13 residues in the CDR3. V lost 0 bases to trimming and J lost 0 bases, with 5 bases between them. As DNA, the CDR3 is TGCAGTGCTAGAGATTACATGAACACTGAAGCTTTCTTT. Its protein is CSARDYMNTEAFF.